The 25 T cell receptor beta chains listed next were all sequenced from one sample in a study of OX40 agonist ivuxolimab in advanced cancers. Measured with immunoSEQ multiplex PCR; TCRdb has only the in-frame clones, and not every one. Among 90,000 or so clones, approximately 89% were seen once, and the ten largest hold approximately 0.78%. Sequenced material: CD4+ or CD8+ T cells sorted from blood, taken in a trial of the OX40 agonist ivuxolimab. The receptors derive from an adult with an advanced solid tumor such as melanoma, head and neck, liver or kidney cancer.

The rearrangement uses TRBV5-1 and TRBJ2-7, with 14 bases matching TRBD2. The CDR3 runs 16 residues. Trimming cost V 0 bases and J 4 bases; bases outside gene matches: 3. CDR1 is SGHRS, CDR2 YFSETQ, per germline. The CDR3 bases are TGCGCCAGCAGCTTGGGGACTAGCGGGGGGAGATACGAGCAGTACTTC. It codes for CASSLGTSGGRYEQYF.

Worth noting for this clone: Other DNA sequences in the same sample also yield this CDR3. The chain carries TRBV7-2 and TRBJ2-5; unclear D gene. Deletions cut 6 bases from V and 1 base from J, with 3 bases between. This CDR3 comprises 11 residues. CDR1 is SGHTA, CDR2 FQGNSA, per germline. CDR3 DNA sequence: TGTGCCAGCAGTTCCCAAGAGACCCAGTACTTC. Protein product: CASSSQETQYF.

The V gene is TRBV7-2, the J gene TRBJ1-4, with 7 bases lining up with TRBD1. Germline lookup yields CDR1 SGHTA and CDR2 FQGNSA. CDR3 size: 17 residues. After removal of 6 bases from V and 2 bases from J, the junction contained 12 bases not matched to a gene. CDR3 residues: CASSPAGGGWTNEKLFF. CDR3 DNA: TGTGCCAGCAGTCCCGCGGGAGGGGGCTGGACTAATGAAAAACTGTTTTTT.

This clone was detected once. This chain joins TRBV5-8 and TRBJ1-3; the match to TRBD1 covers 7 bases. The CDR3 sequence is 14 residues long. Germline-derived CDR1 and CDR2 are SGHTS and YDEGEE. V was clipped by 4 bases and J by 3 bases; unmatched bases: 4. This CDR3 is CASSIGQVGNTIYF. The CDR3 bases are TGTGCCAGCAGCATCGGACAGGTTGGAAACACCATATATTTT. Filled out from reference TRBV5-8 and TRBJ1-3, the complete variable domain reads EAGVTQSPTHLIKTRGQQATLRCSPISGHTSVYWYQQALGLGLQFLLWYDEGEERNRGNFPPRFSGRQFPNYSSELNVNALELEDSALYLCASSIGQVGNTIYFGEGSWLTVV.

This clone has only a few counts. The chain combines TRBV30 with TRBJ1-5, with no clear D. The CDR3 extends over 13 amino acids. Deletions cut 0 bases from V and 4 bases from J, with 7 bases between. Germline assignment: CDR1 GTSNPN and CDR2 SVGIG (reference sequence). CDR3 sequence: CAWSVEENQPQHF. Here the CDR3 DNA reads TGTGCCTGGAGTGTCGAGGAGAATCAGCCCCAGCATTTT.

This rearrangement joins TRBV10-3 to TRBJ1-4, with 8 bases that match TRBD1. V shed 10 bases and J 4 bases; nucleotides not matched to a gene: 8. This CDR3 has 14 amino acids. From germline, CDR1 is ENHRY and CDR2 SYGVKD. The CDR3 reads CATHPDRGNEKLFF. CDR3 bases: TGTGCCACCCACCCCGACAGGGGTAATGAAAAACTGTTTTTT.

This chain joins TRBV11-2 and TRBJ2-7, with 7 bases aligning to TRBD2. Germline CDR1 is SGHAT and CDR2 is FQNNGV. This CDR3 spans 16 amino acids. Unmatched junction bases numbered 8, after V lost 0 bases and J lost 3 bases. CDR3 in DNA: TGTGCCAGCAGCTTAGATCGGGGTCTAGCGGACTACGAGCAGTACTTC. Amino acids: CASSLDRGLADYEQYF. Together with reference TRBV11-2 and TRBJ2-7, the CDR3 gives the full variable domain: EAGVAQSPRYKIIEKRQSVAFWCNPISGHATLYWYQQILGQGPKLLIQFQNNGVVDDSQLPKDRFSAERLKGVDSTLKIQPAKLEDSAVYLCASSLDRGLADYEQYFGPGTRLTVT.

The chain carries TRBV9 and TRBJ2-7; D may be TRBD1 or TRBD2 (5 bases each). Germline CDR1 is SGDLS and CDR2 is YYNGEE. The V gene lost 0 bases and the J gene lost 9 bases, with 16 bases spanning the gap. The CDR3 runs to 14 residues. CDR3 in DNA: TGTGCCAGCAGCGTAGACGCGAACCTGGGGGTGCAGTACTTC. It translates to CASSVDANLGVQYF.

The chain employs TRBV19 and TRBJ1-5, with 7 bases aligning to TRBD1. The CDR3 spans 15 residues. Germline V gene sequence: CDR1 LNHDA, CDR2 SQIVND (reference sequence). Trimming at V came to 5 bases and at J to 2 bases, leaving 6 bases not matched to a gene. The CDR3 is CASSVGGGGNQPQHF. Written as DNA, the CDR3 is TGTGCCAGTAGTGTCGGAGGGGGCGGCAATCAGCCCCAGCATTTT. Together with reference TRBV19 and TRBJ1-5, the CDR3 gives the full variable domain: DGGITQSPKYLFRKEGQNVTLSCEQNLNHDAMYWYRQDPGQGLRLIYYSQIVNDFQKGDIAEGYSVSREKKESFPLTVTSAQKNPTAFYLCASSVGGGGNQPQHFGDGTRLSIL.

This chain joins TRBV6-4 and TRBJ2-1; the D call may be TRBD1 or TRBD2 (5 bases each). Trimming took 4 bases from V and 2 from J, leaving 15 bases between them. Germline V gives CDR1 MRHNA, CDR2 SNTAGT. The CDR3 consists of 16 residues. The CDR3 is CASSGEGTHAYNEQFF. The CDR3 region has the DNA TGTGCCAGCAGTGGAGAGGGGACCCACGCCTACAATGAGCAGTTCTTC.

The chain has TRBV6-1 and TRBJ1-2; 7 nucleotides line up with TRBD1. The V and J ends lost 1 base and 8 bases, in that order; junction bases with no gene match: 13. Germline V gives CDR1 MNHNS, CDR2 SASEGT. This CDR3 is 16 amino acids long. The CDR3 sequence: CASSEVGGEGARGYTF. The CDR3 nucleotides are TGTGCCAGCAGTGAAGTCGGGGGGGAGGGGGCAAGGGGCTACACCTTC.

In the case of this clone: The same CDR3 also results from other DNA sequences found in this sample. The chain links TRBV29-1 to TRBJ1-3; D not certain. CDR3 size: 13 residues. The germline CDR1 and CDR2 sequences are SQVTM and ANQGSEA. V was clipped by 2 bases and J by 4 bases, with 9 bases between them. This chain's CDR3 is CSVELSRGNTIYF. DNA of the CDR3: TGCAGCGTTGAACTTTCACGCGGAAACACCATATATTTT.

The CDR3 nucleotides are TGTGCCAGCAGTTACGGGACAGGTAGTCAGCCCCAGCATTTT. As protein: CASSYGTGSQPQHF. V is TRBV6-6 and J is TRBJ1-5; 8 bases align to TRBD1. Germline V lookup: CDR1 MNHNY, CDR2 SVGAGI (reference sequence). V gave up 2 bases and J gave up 6 bases; unmatched junction bases: 3. The CDR3 is 14 amino acids.

This chain connects TRBV6-5 to TRBJ2-3; possibly TRBD2 for D (6 bases). Trimming left V 2 bases short and J 0 bases short, with 9 bases between. Germline CDR1 and CDR2: MNHEY and SVGAGI. This CDR3 spans 15 amino acids. CDR3 DNA: TGTGCCAGCAGTTACGGCGGGACTAGCACAGATACGCAGTATTTT. It translates to CASSYGGTSTDTQYF.

This sequence joins TRBV5-1 and TRBJ1-1, with 12 nucleotides matching TRBD1. Germline CDR1 and CDR2: SGHRS and YFSETQ. The length of the CDR3 is 16 residues. The V gene end was trimmed by 0 bases and the J gene end by 3 bases; junction bases not matched to a gene: 3. CDR3 protein: CASSLAGQGADTEAFF. The CDR3 DNA sequence: TGCGCCAGCAGCTTGGCGGGACAGGGGGCGGACACTGAAGCTTTCTTT.

The V call is TRBV21-1, the J call TRBJ2-1; the table's D call of TRBD2 was not tested on the DNA. TRBV21-1 is tagged as a pseudogene. The CDR3 totals 16 residues. The CDR3 loop reads CASSKPPTSGSNEQFF. The CDR3 DNA sequence: TGTGCCAGCAGCAAACCCCCGACTAGCGGGAGCAATGAGCAGTTCTTC.

CDR3 loop: CASSWTEGGEKLFF. CDR3 bases: TGTGCCAGCTCCTGGACAGAGGGGGGAGAAAAACTGTTTTTT. The chain carries TRBV5-6 and TRBJ1-4; the D gene is possibly TRBD1 (6 bases). With 7 bases removed from V and 8 bases from J, the gap between germline ends came to 18 bases. The CDR3 is made up of 14 amino acids. The germline gives CDR1 SGHDT, CDR2 YYEEEE.

This clone was recorded once. V is TRBV29-1 and J is TRBJ2-5, with TRBD2 matching 15 bases. J gave up 4 bases and V 7 bases, and 4 bases lay outside the gene matches. In germline, CDR1 is SQVTM, CDR2 ANQGSEA. CDR3 size: 14 residues. CDR3 protein: CSAGLAGGPETQYF. The CDR3, as DNA: TGCAGCGCCGGACTAGCGGGAGGGCCAGAGACCCAGTACTTC. Full variable domain (rest looked up from reference TRBV29-1 and TRBJ2-5): SAVISQKPSRDICQRGTSLTIQCQVDSQVTMMFWYRQQPGQSLTLIATANQGSEATYESGFVIDKFPISRPNLTFSTLTVSNMSPEDSSIYLCSAGLAGGPETQYFGPGTRLLVL.

The rearrangement links TRBV5-1 to TRBJ2-2; TRBD1 matches 7 bases. CDR3 length: 14 amino acids. Unmatched junction bases numbered 4, after V lost 3 bases and J lost 5 bases. Germline V gene sequence: CDR1 SGHRS, CDR2 YFSETQ. Here the CDR3 reads CASSWTGITGELFF. DNA for the CDR3: TGCGCCAGCAGCTGGACAGGTATAACCGGGGAGCTGTTTTTT. Together with reference TRBV5-1 and TRBJ2-2, the CDR3 gives the full variable domain: KAGVTQTPRYLIKTRGQQVTLSCSPISGHRSVSWYQQTPGQGLQFLFEYFSETQRNKGNFPGRFSGRQFSNSRSEMNVSTLELGDSALYLCASSWTGITGELFFGEGSRLTVL.

This chain joins TRBV19 and TRBJ2-1; perhaps TRBD1 as D (6 bases). The CDR3 sequence is 12 residues long. The V gene's germline CDR1 is LNHDA and CDR2 SQIVND (reference sequence). The V and J ends lost 4 bases and 9 bases respectively, with 10 bases between them. CDR3 sequence: CASSNRAGEQFF. CDR3 bases: TGTGCCAGTAGTAACAGGGCGGGTGAGCAGTTCTTC.

This clone appeared a single time. V is TRBV18 and J is TRBJ1-3, with 7 positions matching TRBD1. The V gene's germline CDR1 is KGHSH and CDR2 LQKENI. The CDR3 loop spans 14 amino acids. J was trimmed by 2 bases and V by 3 bases; bases with no gene match: 1. CDR3 bases: TGTGCCAGCTCACCCGGGACAGCTGGAAACACCATATATTTT. Amino acid sequence: CASSPGTAGNTIYF.

This chain uses TRBV18 with TRBJ2-3, with TRBD2 matching over 7 bases. V dropped 5 bases and J dropped 0; count of bases not matched to a gene: 5. The CDR3 contains 15 residues. The germline gives CDR1 KGHSH, CDR2 LQKENI. CDR3: CASSTGLRSTDTQYF. The CDR3 DNA is TGTGCCAGCTCAACGGGACTAAGGAGCACAGATACGCAGTATTTT.

This chain uses TRBV19 with TRBJ2-1; D not resolved. Trimming took 5 bases from V and 6 from J, leaving 14 bases between them. The CDR3 sequence is 14 residues long. Germline CDR1 and CDR2: LNHDA and SQIVND (reference sequence). CDR3 DNA: TGTGCCAGTAGTGTTACCCGGACCGCCAATGAGCAGTTCTTC. As protein: CASSVTRTANEQFF.

The chain couples TRBV7-2 to TRBJ2-5, with D possibly TRBD2 on 5 matching bases. V lost 5 bases and J lost 3, with 13 bases in between. This CDR3 comprises 14 residues. Germline loops: CDR1 SGHTA, CDR2 FQGNSA. CDR3 nucleotides: TGTGCCAGCAGCCCAAACTCCGGGGAAGAGACCCAGTACTTC. It translates to CASSPNSGEETQYF.

V is TRBV6-1 and J is TRBJ2-3; 7 bases are a match to TRBD2. CDR1 is MNHNS, CDR2 SASEGT, per germline. The CDR3 is 14 amino acids. The ends lost 6 bases at V and 0 bases at J; junction bases unmatched: 3. CDR3 residues: CASRAGRSTDTQYF. The CDR3 nucleotides read TGTGCCAGCAGGGCCGGGAGGAGCACAGATACGCAGTATTTT.